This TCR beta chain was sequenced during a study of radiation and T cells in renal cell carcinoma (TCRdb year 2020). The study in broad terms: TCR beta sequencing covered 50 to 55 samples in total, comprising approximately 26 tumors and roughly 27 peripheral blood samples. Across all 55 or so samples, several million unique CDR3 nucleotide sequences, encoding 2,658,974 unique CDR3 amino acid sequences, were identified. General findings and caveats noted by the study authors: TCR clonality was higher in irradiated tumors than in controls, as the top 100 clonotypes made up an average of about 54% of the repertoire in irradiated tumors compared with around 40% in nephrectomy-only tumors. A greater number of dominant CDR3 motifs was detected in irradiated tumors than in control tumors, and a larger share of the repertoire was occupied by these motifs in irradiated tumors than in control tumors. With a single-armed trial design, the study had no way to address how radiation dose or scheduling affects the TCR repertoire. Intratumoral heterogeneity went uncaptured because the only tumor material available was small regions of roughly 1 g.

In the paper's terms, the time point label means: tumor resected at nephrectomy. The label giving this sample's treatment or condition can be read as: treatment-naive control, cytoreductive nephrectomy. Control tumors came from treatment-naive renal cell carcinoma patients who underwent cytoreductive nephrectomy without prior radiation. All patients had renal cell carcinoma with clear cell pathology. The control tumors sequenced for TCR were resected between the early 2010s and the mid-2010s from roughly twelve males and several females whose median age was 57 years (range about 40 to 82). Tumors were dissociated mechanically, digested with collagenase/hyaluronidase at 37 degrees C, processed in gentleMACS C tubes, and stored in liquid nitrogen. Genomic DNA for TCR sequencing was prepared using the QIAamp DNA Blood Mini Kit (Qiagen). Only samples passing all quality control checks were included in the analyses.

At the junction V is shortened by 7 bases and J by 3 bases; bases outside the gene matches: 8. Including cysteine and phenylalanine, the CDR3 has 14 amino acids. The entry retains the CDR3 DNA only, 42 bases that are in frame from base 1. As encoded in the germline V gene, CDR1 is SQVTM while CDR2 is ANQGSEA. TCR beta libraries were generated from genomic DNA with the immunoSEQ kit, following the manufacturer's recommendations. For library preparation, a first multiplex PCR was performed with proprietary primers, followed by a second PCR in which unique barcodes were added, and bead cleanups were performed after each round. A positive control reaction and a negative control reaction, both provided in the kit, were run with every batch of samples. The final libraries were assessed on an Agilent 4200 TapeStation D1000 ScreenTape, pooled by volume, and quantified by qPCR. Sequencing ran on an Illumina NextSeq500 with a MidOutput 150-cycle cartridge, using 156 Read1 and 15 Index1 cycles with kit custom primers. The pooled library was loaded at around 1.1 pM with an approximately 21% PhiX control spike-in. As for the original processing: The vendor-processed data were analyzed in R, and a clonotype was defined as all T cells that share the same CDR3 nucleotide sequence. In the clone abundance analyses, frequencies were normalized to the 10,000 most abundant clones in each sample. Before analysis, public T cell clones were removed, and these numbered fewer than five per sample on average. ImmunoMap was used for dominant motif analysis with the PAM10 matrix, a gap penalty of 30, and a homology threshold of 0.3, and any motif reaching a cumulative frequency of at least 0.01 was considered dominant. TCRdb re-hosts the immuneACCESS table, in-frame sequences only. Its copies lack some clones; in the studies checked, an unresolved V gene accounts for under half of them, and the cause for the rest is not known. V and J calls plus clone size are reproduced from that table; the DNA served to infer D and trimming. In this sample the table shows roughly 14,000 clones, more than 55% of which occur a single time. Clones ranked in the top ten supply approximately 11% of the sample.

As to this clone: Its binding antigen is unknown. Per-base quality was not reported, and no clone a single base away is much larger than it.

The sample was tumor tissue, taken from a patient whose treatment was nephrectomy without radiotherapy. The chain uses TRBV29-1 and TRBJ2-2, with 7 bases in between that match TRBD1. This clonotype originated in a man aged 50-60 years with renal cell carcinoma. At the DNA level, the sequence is TGCAGCGGGCGCCGGGACAGTGACACCGGGGAGCTGTTTTTT. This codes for CSGRRDSDTGELFF.